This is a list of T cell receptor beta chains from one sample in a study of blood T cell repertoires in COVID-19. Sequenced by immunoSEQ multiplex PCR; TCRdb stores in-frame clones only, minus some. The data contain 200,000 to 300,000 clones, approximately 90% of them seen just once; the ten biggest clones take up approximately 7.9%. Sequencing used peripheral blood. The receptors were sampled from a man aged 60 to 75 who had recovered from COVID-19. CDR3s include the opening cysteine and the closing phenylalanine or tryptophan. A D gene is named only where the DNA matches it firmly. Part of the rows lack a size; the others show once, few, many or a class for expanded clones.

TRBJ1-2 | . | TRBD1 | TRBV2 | CASSGRRTGDGYTF | TGTGCCAGCAGTGGACGGAGGACAGGGGATGGCTACACCTTC
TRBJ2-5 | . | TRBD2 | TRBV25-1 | CASSTPTSGGVKETQYF | TGTGCCAGCAGTACCCCGACTAGCGGGGGGGTTAAGGAGACCCAGTACTTC
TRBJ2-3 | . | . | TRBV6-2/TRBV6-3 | CASSYVLYSTDTQYF | TGTGCCAGCAGTTACGTCCTCTATAGCACAGATACGCAGTATTTT
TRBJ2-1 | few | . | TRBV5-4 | CASSQGLTYNEQFF | TGTGCCAGCAGTCAGGGTTTGACCTACAATGAGCAGTTCTTC
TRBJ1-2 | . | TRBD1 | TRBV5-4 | CASSSTGQGSASYGYTF | TGTGCCAGCAGCTCGACCGGACAGGGATCGGCAAGCTATGGCTACACCTTC
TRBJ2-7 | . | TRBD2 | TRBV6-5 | CASSRDYRSYEQYF | TGTGCCAGCAGTCGGGACTACCGTAGCTACGAGCAGTACTTC
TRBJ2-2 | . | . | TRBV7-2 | CASSQGGTGELFF | TGTGCCAGCAGCCAGGGGGGCACCGGGGAGCTGTTTTTT
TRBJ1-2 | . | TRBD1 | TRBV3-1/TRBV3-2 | CASSFRQGTGYTF | TGTGCCAGCAGCTTTAGACAGGGAACTGGCTACACCTTC
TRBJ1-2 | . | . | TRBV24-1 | CATSPGGGIYGYTF | TGTGCCACCAGTCCGGGCGGGGGAATCTATGGCTACACCTTC
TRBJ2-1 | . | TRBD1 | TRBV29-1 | CSVDFVRTGGEFF | TGCAGCGTTGATTTCGTAAGGACAGGGGGCGAGTTCTTC
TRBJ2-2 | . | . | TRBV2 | CASKEGSGGELFF | TGTGCCAGCAAAGAGGGTTCGGGTGGGGAGCTGTTTTTT